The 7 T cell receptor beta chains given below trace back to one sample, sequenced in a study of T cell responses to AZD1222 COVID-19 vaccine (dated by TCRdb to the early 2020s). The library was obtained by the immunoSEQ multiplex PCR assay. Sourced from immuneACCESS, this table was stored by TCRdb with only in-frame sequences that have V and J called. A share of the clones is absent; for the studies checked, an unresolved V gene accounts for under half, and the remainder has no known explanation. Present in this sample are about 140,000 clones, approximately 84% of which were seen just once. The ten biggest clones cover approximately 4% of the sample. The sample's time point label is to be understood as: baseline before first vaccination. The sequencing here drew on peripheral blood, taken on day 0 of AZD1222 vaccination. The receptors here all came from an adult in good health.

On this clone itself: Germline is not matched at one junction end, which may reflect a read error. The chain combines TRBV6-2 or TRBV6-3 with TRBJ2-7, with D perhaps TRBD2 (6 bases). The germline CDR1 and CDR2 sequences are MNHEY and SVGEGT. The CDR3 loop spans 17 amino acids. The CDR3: CASRYSGNGGLSYEQYF. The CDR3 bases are TGTGCCAGCAGATACTCCGGGAACGGGGGTCTTTCCTACGAGCAGTACTTC.

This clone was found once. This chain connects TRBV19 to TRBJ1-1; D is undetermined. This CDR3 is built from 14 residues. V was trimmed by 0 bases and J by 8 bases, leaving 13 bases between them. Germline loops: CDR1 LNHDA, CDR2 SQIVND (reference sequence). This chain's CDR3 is CASSIDLSGWEAFF. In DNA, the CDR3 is TGTGCCAGTAGTATAGATCTATCCGGATGGGAAGCTTTCTTT.

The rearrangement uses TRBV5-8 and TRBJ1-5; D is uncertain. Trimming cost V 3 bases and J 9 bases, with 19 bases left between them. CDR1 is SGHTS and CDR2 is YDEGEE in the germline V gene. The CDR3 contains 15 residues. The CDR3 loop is CASSSGVGSLWPQHF. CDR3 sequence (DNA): TGTGCCAGCAGCTCCGGGGTGGGGAGTCTCTGGCCCCAGCATTTT.

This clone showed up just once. The CDR3 nucleotides read TGTGCCAGCAGTACCCCAGAATATTGGGGGGCTGAAGCTTTCTTT. Amino acids: CASSTPEYWGAEAFF. The rearrangement joins TRBV28 to TRBJ1-1; TRBD1 is a possible D gene (5 bases). The V gene lost 5 bases and the J gene lost 6 bases, with 19 bases spanning the gap. From germline, CDR1 is MDHEN and CDR2 SYDVKM. The length of the CDR3 is 15 residues.

CDR3 region: CASSEWGTGTKNIQYF. The DNA for the CDR3 is TGTGCCAGCAGTGAATGGGGGACAGGGACTAAAAACATTCAGTACTTC. The rearrangement joins TRBV25-1 to TRBJ2-4, with 9 bases lining up with TRBD1. CDR1 and CDR2 (germline): MGHDK, SYGVNS. The ends lost 1 base at V and 4 bases at J; junction bases unmatched: 5. This CDR3 region has 16 residues.

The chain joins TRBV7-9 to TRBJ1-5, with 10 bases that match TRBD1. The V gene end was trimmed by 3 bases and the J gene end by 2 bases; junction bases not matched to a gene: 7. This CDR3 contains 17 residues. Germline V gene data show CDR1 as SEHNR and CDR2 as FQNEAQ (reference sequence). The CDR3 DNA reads TGTGCCAGCAGCTTTGCTACCGGGACAGGGGGCAATCAGCCCCAGCATTTT. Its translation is CASSFATGTGGNQPQHF.

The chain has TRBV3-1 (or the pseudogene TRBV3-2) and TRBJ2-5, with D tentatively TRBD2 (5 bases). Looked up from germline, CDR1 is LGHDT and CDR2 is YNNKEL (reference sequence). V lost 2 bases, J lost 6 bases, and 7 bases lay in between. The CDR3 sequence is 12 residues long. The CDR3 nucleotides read TGTGCCAGCAGCCAAACGGGGAAGACCCAGTACTTC. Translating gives CASSQTGKTQYF.